The clone carrying this T cell receptor beta chain was seen more than once but under ten times. In the original analysis: From reference gene primer amplification, estimates of nucleated cell counts were derived. The protocol was immunoSEQ multiplex PCR, while the TCRdb copy is restricted to in-frame clones and leaves out a portion. V and J calls and clone size are copied from that table; D and trimming were computed from the DNA. The repertoire holds 99,000 or so clones, with roughly 85% as singletons. This entry belongs to a study of blood T cell repertoires in COVID-19. Study-level background: Both acute and convalescent COVID-19 samples were obtained from the United States, Italy and Spain. T cells, B-cell-depleted T cells, or PBMCs supplied cDNA or gDNA.

This TCR was recovered from a middle-aged man with acute or convalescent COVID-19. The source material was peripheral blood.

CDR3 in amino acids: CASSAGGTEAFF. In DNA form, the CDR3 reads TGTGCCAGCAGCGCCGGGGGAACTGAAGCTTTCTTT. The chain links TRBV14 to TRBJ1-1; maybe TRBD1 (5 bases). Germline V gene sequence: CDR1 SGHDN, CDR2 FVKESK. CDR3 length: 12 residues. V was cut by 5 bases and J by 5 bases, with 9 bases left in between. The complete variable domain, with remaining parts taken from reference TRBV14 and TRBJ1-1, reads EAGVTQFPSHSVIEKGQTVTLRCDPISGHDNLYWYRRVMGKEIKFLLHFVKESKQDESGMPNNRFLAERTGGTYSTLKVQPAELEDSGVYFCASSAGGTEAFFGQGTRLTVV.